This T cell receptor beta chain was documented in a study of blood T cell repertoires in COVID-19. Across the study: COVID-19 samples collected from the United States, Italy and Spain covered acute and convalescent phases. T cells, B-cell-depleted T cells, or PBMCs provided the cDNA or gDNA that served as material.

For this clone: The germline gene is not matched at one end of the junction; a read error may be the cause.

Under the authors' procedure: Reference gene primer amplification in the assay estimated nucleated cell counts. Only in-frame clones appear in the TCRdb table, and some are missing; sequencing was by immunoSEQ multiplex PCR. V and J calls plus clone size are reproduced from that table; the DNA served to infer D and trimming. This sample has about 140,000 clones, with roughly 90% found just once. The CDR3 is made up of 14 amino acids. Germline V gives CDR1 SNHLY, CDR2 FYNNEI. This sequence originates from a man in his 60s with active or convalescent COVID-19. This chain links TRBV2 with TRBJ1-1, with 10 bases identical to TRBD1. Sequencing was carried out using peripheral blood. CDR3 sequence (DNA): TGTTCCAGTCTTCCCGGGACAGGGGACACTGAAGCTTTCTTT. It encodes CSSLPGTGDTEAFF.